This paragraph reports one TCR beta chain. Measured with immunoSEQ multiplex PCR; TCRdb has only the in-frame clones, and not every one. The table includes 15,000 to 20,000 clones, more than 75% detected once. The record originates from a study of somatic mutations in cytotoxic T cells in rheumatoid arthritis. V lost 3 bases to trimming and J lost 5 bases; unmatched junction nucleotides: 2. The CDR3 length is 13 residues. In germline, CDR1 is SGHTA, CDR2 FQGNSA. The V gene is TRBV7-2, the J gene TRBJ2-5; the match to TRBD1 covers 8 bases. Input material: CD8+ T cells sorted from blood. The source is an adult with rheumatoid arthritis. CDR3 residues: CASSFTGGETQYF. Here the CDR3 DNA reads TGTGCCAGCAGCTTTACAGGGGGGGAGACCCAGTACTTC.